Described below is a single T cell receptor beta chain sequence and its context. With 60 Vbeta and 13 Jbeta primers, the PCR was carried out. Sequenced by immunoSEQ multiplex PCR; TCRdb stores in-frame clones only, minus some. The data contain over 250,000 clones, about 66% of them singletons. This sample is part of a study of cytomegalovirus exposure and HLA in healthy donors. Germline V lookup: CDR1 SQVTM, CDR2 ANQGSEA. The V and J ends lost 0 bases and 7 bases, in that order; junction bases with no gene match: 5. This CDR3 spans 15 amino acids. Sequencing was carried out using PBMCs. This TCR came from a female donor in good health and CMV-seronegative. The genes are TRBV29-1 and TRBJ2-2; 10 bases align to TRBD2. As DNA, the CDR3 is TGCAGCGTTGAAGAAAGCGGGAGGGCCAGCGGGGAGCTGTTTTTT. Amino acids: CSVEESGRASGELFF.